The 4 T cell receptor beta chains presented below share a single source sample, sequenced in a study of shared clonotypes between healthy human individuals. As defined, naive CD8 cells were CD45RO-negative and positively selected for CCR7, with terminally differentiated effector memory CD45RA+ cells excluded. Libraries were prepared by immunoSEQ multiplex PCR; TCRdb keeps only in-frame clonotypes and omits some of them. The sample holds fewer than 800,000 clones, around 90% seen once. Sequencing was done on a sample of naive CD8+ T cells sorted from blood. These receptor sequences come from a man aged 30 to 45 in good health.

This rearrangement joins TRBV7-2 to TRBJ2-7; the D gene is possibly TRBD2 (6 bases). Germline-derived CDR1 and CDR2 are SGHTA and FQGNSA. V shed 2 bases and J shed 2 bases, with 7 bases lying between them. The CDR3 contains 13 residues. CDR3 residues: CASSLWRAYEQYF. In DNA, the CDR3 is TGTGCCAGCAGCTTATGGAGGGCCTACGAGCAGTACTTC. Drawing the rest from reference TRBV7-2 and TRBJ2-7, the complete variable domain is GAGVSQSPSNKVTEKGKDVELRCDPISGHTALYWYRQSLGQGLEFLIYFQGNSAPDKSGLPSDRFSAERTGGSVSTLTIQRTQQEDSAVYLCASSLWRAYEQYFGPGTRLTVT.

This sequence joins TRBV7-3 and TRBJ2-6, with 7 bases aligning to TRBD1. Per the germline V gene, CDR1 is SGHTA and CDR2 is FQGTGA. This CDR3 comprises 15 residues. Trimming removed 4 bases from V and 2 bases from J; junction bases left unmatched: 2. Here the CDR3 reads CASSSTGAGANVLTF. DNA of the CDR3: TGTGCCAGCAGCTCAACAGGGGCTGGGGCCAACGTCCTGACTTTC.

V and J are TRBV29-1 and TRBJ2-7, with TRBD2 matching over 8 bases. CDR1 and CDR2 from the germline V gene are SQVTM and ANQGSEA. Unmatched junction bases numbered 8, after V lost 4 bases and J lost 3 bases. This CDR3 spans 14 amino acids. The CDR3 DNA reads TGCAGCGTTGCTACTAGCGGTAGACTCTACGAGCAGTACTTC. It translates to CSVATSGRLYEQYF.

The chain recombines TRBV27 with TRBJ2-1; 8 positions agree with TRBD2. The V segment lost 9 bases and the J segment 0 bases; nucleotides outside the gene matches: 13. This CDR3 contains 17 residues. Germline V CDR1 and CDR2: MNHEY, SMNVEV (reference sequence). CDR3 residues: CASSPPLSGSSYNEQFF. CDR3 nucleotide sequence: TGTGCCAGTTCCCCGCCCCTAAGCGGGAGCTCCTACAATGAGCAGTTCTTC.